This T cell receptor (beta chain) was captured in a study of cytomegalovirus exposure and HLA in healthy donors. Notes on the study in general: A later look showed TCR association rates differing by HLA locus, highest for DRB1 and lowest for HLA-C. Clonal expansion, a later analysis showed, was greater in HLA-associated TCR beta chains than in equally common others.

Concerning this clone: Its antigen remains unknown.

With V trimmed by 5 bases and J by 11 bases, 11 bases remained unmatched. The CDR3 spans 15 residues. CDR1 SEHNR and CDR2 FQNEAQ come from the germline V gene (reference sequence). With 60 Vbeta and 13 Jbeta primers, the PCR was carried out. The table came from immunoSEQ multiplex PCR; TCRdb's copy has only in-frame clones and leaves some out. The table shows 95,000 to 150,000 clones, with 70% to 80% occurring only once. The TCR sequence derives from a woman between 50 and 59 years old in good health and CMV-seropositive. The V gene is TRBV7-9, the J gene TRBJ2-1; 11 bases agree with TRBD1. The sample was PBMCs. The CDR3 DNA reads TGTGCCAGCAGCCCCGGGACAGGGGGTACGCTAAAGCAGTTCTTC. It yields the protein CASSPGTGGTLKQFF.